Included here is one T cell receptor (beta chain) sequence, with context. The target antigen is unknown. Primers for the PCR totalled 60 Vbeta and 13 Jbeta. Data came from immunoSEQ multiplex PCR; TCRdb stores just in-frame clones and leaves some out. The sample has some 200,000 clones; 70% to 80% are singletons. These data are taken from a study of cytomegalovirus exposure and HLA in healthy donors. Study findings and constraints: An apparent linkage of common viral pathogens to several of the most significant clusters emerged in a later analysis. Productive rates of about 90% or about 30% were seen for most TCR beta V segments in an earlier analysis.

The CDR3 has 14 residues. Per germline, CDR1 SGHTA and CDR2 FQGNSA. Trimming removed 5 bases from V and 4 bases from J, with 14 bases in between. The clonotype comes from a girl aged 2-9 years in good health and CMV-seronegative. The chain recombines TRBV7-2 with TRBJ1-1; D is uncertain. The material sequenced was PBMCs. This CDR3 reads CASSRPNYATEAFF. The CDR3 coding sequence is TGTGCCAGCAGCCGACCGAACTATGCCACTGAAGCTTTCTTT.